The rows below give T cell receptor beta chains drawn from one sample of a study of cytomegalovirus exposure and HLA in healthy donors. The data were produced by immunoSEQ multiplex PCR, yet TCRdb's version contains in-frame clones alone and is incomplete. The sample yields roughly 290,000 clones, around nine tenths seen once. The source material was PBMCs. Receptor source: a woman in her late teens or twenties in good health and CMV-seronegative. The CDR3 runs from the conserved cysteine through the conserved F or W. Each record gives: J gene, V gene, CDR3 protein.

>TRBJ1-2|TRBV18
CASSPLEGRGYGYTF
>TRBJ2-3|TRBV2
CVSGGYTDTQYF
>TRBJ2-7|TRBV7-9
CASSRDISGGAYEQYF
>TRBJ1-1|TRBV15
CATSRETRVVDTEAFF
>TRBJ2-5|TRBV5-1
CASSFRGETQYF
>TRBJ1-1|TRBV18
CASSPKKAGTGVLNTEAFF
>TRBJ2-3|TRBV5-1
CASSLRGMSDTQYF
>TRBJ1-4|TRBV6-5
CASREGNEKLFF
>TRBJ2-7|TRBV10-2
CASSDLAGPTYEQYF
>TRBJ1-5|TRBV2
CASSAGQGNNQPQHF
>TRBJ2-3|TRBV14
CASSRGQTSGYSTDTQYF
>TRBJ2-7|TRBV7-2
CASSLSFAGDYEQYF
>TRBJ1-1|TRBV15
CATSPQGQNREAFF
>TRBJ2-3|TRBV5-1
CASGAGSTDTQYF
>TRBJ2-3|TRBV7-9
CSSSPGSTGNTQYF
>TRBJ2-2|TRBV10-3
CAISSTSGGARGELFF
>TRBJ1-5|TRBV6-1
CASAKIYSNQPQHF
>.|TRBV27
CASSLSSGGARYEQYF
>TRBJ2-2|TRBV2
CASSARAGEFTGELFF
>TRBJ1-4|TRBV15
CATSNNKGKNEKLFF
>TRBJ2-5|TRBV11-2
CASSVTRRETQYF
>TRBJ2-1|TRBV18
CASSPQPFSYNEQFF
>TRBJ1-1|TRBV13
CASSHSTNTEAFF
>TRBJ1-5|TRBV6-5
CASSQQAGYQPQHF
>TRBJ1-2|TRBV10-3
CAISEYVGQGGYTF
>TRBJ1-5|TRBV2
CASRPTESNQPQHF
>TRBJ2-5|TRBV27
CASNSVRTGESETQYF
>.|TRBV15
CATSREGGQAYEQYF
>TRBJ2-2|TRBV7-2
CASSLLRQSAGELFF
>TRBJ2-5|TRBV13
CASSYNRRQGKEETQYF
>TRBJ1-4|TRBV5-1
CASSLVGSGNNEKLFF
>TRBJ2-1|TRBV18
CASSPFYDEQFF
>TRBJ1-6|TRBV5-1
CASSLEAPGSPLHF
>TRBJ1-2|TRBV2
CASSERRKEMDYGYTF
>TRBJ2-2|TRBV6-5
CASSRDRTGELFF
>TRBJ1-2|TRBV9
CASSVGRGVWSGGYTF
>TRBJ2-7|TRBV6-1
CAAGRSSYEQYF
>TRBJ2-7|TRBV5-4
CASSLRREGSEQYF
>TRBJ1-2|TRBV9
CASSRTGGAYGYTF
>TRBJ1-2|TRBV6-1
CASSEVRADYGYTF
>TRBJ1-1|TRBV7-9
CASSSLTGKNTEAFF
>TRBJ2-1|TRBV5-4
CASSAGLAGGSEQFF
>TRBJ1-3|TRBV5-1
CASSGGTATGNTIYF
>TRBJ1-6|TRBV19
CASSFNRGENNSPLHF
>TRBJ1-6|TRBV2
CASSGTGDSPLHF
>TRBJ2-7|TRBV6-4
CASSDRDRDPYEQYF
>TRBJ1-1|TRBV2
CASREDGQNTEAFF
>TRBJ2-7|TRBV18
CASSPRPRSYEQYF
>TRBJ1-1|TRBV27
CASSPGTGGNTEAFF
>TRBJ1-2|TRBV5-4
CASSESQKDGYTF
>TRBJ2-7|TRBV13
CASSLKGWGEDEQYF
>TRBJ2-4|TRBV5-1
CASSLAGGDPTGIQYF
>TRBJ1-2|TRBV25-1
CASSHSTGALDGYTF
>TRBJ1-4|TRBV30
CAWSVRWGEATNEKLFF
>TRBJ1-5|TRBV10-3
CAISESTESNQPQHF
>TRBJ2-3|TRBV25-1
CASSDTLASDTQYF
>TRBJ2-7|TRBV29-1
CSAIRGTQSYEQYF
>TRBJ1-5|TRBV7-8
CASSFGRGLHQPQHF
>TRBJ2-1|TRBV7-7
CASSLAASSYNEQFF
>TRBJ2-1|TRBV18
CASSPLELGARNEQFF